The present T cell receptor beta chain was sequenced within a study of blood T cell repertoires in COVID-19. Repertoires were generated with immunoSEQ multiplex PCR, while TCRdb's copy carries only in-frame clones and drops some. The sample yields roughly 26,000 clones, about 94% seen once. The J segment lost 1 base and the V segment lost 3 bases, leaving 9 bases of the junction unmatched. Germline lookup yields CDR1 SGDLS and CDR2 YYNGEE. The CDR3 is 17 amino acids. The clonotype originates from a human donor with active COVID-19. The donor label of this sample is uncertain. The specimen was peripheral blood. The rearrangement links TRBV9 to TRBJ2-2; 7 bases agree with TRBD1. CDR3 nucleotides: TGTGCCAGCAGCGCCGGATCCGGGACAGAGAACACCGGGGAGCTGTTTTTT. This translates into CASSAGSGTENTGELFF.